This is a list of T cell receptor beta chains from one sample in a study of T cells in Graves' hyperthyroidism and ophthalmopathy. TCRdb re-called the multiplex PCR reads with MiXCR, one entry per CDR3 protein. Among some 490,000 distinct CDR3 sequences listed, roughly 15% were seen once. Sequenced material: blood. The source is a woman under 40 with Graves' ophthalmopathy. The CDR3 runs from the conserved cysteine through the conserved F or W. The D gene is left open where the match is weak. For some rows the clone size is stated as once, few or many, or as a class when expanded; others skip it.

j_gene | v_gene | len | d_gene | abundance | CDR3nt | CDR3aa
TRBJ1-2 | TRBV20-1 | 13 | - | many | TGCAGTGCTAGTCCAGGTCCCTTGGGAGGCTACACCTTC | CSASPGPLGGYTF
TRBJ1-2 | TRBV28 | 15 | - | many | TGTGCCAGCAGTTTGGTTATAGGGGATAACTATGGCTACACCTTC | CASSLVIGDNYGYTF
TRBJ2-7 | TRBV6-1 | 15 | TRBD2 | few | TGTGCCAGCAGTGTTAGCGGGATGGCCACCTACGAGCAGTACTTC | CASSVSGMATYEQYF
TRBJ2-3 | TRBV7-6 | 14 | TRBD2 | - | TGTGCCAGCAGCCGACTAGCGGGACCAGATACGCAGTATTTT | CASSRLAGPDTQYF
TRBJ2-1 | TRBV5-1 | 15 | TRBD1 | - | TGCGCCAGCAGCTTGGCCCCAAGGGGGCGGGTTGAGCAGTTCTTC | CASSLAPRGRVEQFF
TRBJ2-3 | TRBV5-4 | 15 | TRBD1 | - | TGTGCCAGCAGCTCCTACAGGGGGTCCGGAGATACGCAGTATTTT | CASSSYRGSGDTQYF
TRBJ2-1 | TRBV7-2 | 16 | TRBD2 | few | TGTGCCAGCAGCGTGGTAGCGGGAGTGAGCCGGAATGAGCAGTTCTTC | CASSVVAGVSRNEQFF
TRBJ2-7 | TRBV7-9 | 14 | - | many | TGTGCCAGCAGCCCCCGTCCTGGACGGTACGAGCAGTACTTC | CASSPRPGRYEQYF
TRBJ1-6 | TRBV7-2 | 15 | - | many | TGTGCCAGCAGCTTGGGTTTCGGGGCGACGGGACCCCTCCACTTT | CASSLGFGATGPLHF
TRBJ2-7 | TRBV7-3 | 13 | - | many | TGTGCCAGCAGCCCCAGGGGCCCCTACGAGCAGTACTTC | CASSPRGPYEQYF
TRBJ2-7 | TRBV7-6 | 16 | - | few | TGTGCCAGCAGCTTAGAAAGCTGGGGCGTTACCTACGAGCAGTACTTC | CASSLESWGVTYEQYF
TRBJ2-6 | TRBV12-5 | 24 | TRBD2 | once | TGTGCTAGCAAGACGGACCCAACAAACGGACTAGCAGTCAACAATTCCTCTGGGGCCAACGTCCTGACTTTC | CASKTDPTNGLAVNNSSGANVLTF
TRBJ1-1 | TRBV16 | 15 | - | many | TGTGCCAGTGGGCGGGATTCCTACAGGAACACTGAAGCTTTCTTT | CASGRDSYRNTEAFF
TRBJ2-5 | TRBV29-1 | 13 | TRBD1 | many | TGCAGCGTTGACCCGGACAGGATGGAGACCCAGTACTTC | CSVDPDRMETQYF
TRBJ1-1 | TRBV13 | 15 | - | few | TGTGCCAGCAGCTTAGTTCGGCTTTTGAGCACTGAAGCTTTCTTT | CASSLVRLLSTEAFF
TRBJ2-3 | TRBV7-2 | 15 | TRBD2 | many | TGTGCCAGCAGCGAATCCTTAGCGGGCGAGGGTACGCAGTATTTT | CASSESLAGEGTQYF
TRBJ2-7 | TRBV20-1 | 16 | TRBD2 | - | TGCAGTGCTGGGATTCTACCGGGACTAGGGGCTTACGAGCAGTACTTC | CSAGILPGLGAYEQYF
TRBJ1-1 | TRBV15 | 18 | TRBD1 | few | TGTGCCACCAGCAGAGCCCGTTTCCCCCCAGGGGGCAACACTGAAGCTTTCTTT | CATSRARFPPGGNTEAFF
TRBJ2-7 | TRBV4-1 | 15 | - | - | TGCGCCAGCAGCCAAGAAGCCGGGGCAAGCTACGAGCAGTACTTC | CASSQEAGASYEQYF
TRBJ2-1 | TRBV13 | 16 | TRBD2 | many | TGTGCCAGCAGCTTAGGAGCAGGAGCGGGATGGAATGAGCAGTTCTTC | CASSLGAGAGWNEQFF
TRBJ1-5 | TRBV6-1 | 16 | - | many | TGTGCCAGCAGTCCCCAACGTGTATATAGCAATCAGCCCCAGCATTTT | CASSPQRVYSNQPQHF
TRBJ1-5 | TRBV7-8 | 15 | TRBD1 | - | TGTGCCAGCAGCGGGGACAGAACCTTGTATCAGCCCCAGCATTTT | CASSGDRTLYQPQHF
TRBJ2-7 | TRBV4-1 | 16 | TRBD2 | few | TGCGCCAGCAGCCAAGAGGGGGCGGGAGGCTCCTACGAGCAGTACTTC | CASSQEGAGGSYEQYF
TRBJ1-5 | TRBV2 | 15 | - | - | TGTGCCAGCAGGGCGACAGTAACTCTCAATCAGCCCCAGCATTTT | CASRATVTLNQPQHF
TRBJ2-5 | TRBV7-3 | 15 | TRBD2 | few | TGTGCCAGCAGCTTGACTAGCGGGAGGGCGGGGACCCAGTACTTC | CASSLTSGRAGTQYF
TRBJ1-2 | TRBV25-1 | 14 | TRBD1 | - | TGTGCCAGCAGGACAGGGGGCGTCAACTATGGCTACACCTTC | CASRTGGVNYGYTF
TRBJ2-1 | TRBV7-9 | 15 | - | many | TGTGCCAGCAGCTTTGGAGCGGCCTCCTACAATGAGCAGTTCTTC | CASSFGAASYNEQFF
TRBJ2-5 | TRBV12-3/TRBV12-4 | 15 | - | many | TGTGCCAGCAGTTTAGCTGGCAGGGGAGCGGCGACCCAGTACTTC | CASSLAGRGAATQYF
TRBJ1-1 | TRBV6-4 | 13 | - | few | TGTGCCAGCAGACAGGGACTGAACACTGAAGCTTTCTTT | CASRQGLNTEAFF
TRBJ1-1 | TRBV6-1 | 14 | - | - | TGTGCCAGCAGTATCACGGATCCCCATACTGAAGCTTTCTTT | CASSITDPHTEAFF
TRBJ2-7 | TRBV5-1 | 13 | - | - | TGCGCCAGCAGCTTGGTAGTCTCCTACGAGCAGTACTTC | CASSLVVSYEQYF
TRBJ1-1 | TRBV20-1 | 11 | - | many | TGCAGTGCTCTTCTGAACACTGAAGCTTTCTTT | CSALLNTEAFF
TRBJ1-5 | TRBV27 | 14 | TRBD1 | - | TGTGCCAGCAGTTTAACACAGGGGAATCAGCCCCAGCATTTT | CASSLTQGNQPQHF
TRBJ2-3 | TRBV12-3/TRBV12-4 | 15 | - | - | TGTGCCAGCAGTTTAGGCCCGGGGAGAGGGGATACGCAGTATTTT | CASSLGPGRGDTQYF
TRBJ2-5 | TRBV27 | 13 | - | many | TGTGCCAGCAGTTCCACAGTTAGTGGGGCCCAGTACTTC | CASSSTVSGAQYF
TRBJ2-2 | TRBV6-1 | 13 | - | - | TGTGCCAGCAGCCGGTACCCCACCGGGGAGCTGTTTTTT | CASSRYPTGELFF
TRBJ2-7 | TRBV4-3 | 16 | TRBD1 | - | TGCGCCAGCAGCCAAGGACCCTTGACAGGGTCGGGCGAGCAGTACTTC | CASSQGPLTGSGEQYF
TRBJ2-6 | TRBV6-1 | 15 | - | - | TGTGCCAGCAGCACGGCGGCAACTGGGGCCAACGTCCTGACTTTC | CASSTAATGANVLTF
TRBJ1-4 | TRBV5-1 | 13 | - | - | TGCGCCAGCAGCTTGGTTGGTCCCGAAAAACTGTTTTTT | CASSLVGPEKLFF
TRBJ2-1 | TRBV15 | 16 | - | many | TGTGCCACCAGCAGAGATAAGAGGACTAACGTCCATGAGCAGTTCTTC | CATSRDKRTNVHEQFF
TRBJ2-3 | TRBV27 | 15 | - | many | TGTGCCAGCAGCCTCGAAGGCGGAGGAACAGATACGCAGTATTTT | CASSLEGGGTDTQYF
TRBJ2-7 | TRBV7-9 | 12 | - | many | TGTGCCAGCAGCTTAGAGTTCTACGAGCAGTACTTC | CASSLEFYEQYF
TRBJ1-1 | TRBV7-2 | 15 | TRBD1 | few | TGTGCCAGCAGGAACAGGGGGCTGGGGAACACTGAAGCTTTCTTT | CASRNRGLGNTEAFF
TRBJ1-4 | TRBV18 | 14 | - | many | TGTGCCAGCTCACCAGACACCACTAATGAAAAACTGTTTTTT | CASSPDTTNEKLFF
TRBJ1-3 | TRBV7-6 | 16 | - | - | TGTGCCAGCAGCTTAGCGCAGATTTCCTCTGGAAACACCATATATTTT | CASSLAQISSGNTIYF
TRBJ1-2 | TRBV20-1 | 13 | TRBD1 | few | TGCAGTGCTAGCTCGGACAGGGAGTATGGCTACACCTTC | CSASSDREYGYTF
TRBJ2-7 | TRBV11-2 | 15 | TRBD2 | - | TGTGCCAGCAGCGTTCTAAGCGGGGGTTCCTACGAGCAGTACTTC | CASSVLSGGSYEQYF
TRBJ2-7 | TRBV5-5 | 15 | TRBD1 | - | TGTGCCAGCAGCTTGGAGGCAGGGGGCAGGGACGAGCAGTACTTC | CASSLEAGGRDEQYF
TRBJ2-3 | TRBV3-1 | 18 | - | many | TGTGCCAGCAGCTCAGGAGGAGGGATTCCCTTGAGCACAGATACGCAGTATTTT | CASSSGGGIPLSTDTQYF